Below are 12 T cell receptor beta chains sequenced from a single sample in a study of OX40 agonist ivuxolimab in advanced cancers. Sequencing used immunoSEQ multiplex PCR; TCRdb keeps in-frame clones, though not all of them. Among some 45,000 clones listed, 86% were seen once. Sample: CD4+ or CD8+ T cells sorted from blood, taken in a trial of the OX40 agonist ivuxolimab. These receptors all stem from an adult with an advanced solid tumor such as melanoma, head and neck, liver or kidney cancer.

The chain employs TRBV7-6 and TRBJ2-7; tentative D call: TRBD1 (6 bases). The CDR3 consists of 16 residues. The germline CDR1 and CDR2 sequences are SGHVS and FNYEAQ. Deletions cut 1 base from V and 6 bases from J, with 19 bases between. The CDR3 sequence: CASSLGPGQGMSEQYF. The CDR3 DNA reads TGTGCCAGCAGCTTAGGCCCCGGGCAGGGGATGAGCGAGCAGTACTTC.

The rearrangement joins TRBV10-2 to TRBJ2-6; 8 nucleotides line up with TRBD2. The germline gives CDR1 WSHSY, CDR2 SAAADI. This CDR3 is 19 amino acids long. The junction had 18 bases not matched to a gene; V was cut back by 9 bases and J by 2 bases. CDR3 amino acids: CASDPGTSGGIPGANVLTF. The CDR3 DNA reads TGCGCCAGTGACCCCGGGACTAGTGGGGGGATCCCTGGGGCCAACGTCCTGACTTTC.

V and J are TRBV6-5 and TRBJ2-7; 10 nucleotides align to TRBD2. The V and J ends lost 0 bases and 6 bases, in that order; junction bases with no gene match: 8. Germline V gene sequence: CDR1 MNHEY, CDR2 SVGAGI. The CDR3 loop spans 16 amino acids. CDR3 sequence (DNA): TGTGCCAGCAGTTACTCTCTACTAGCGGGGATAAGCGAGCAGTACTTC. Translated, it gives CASSYSLLAGISEQYF.

Only a few counts were recorded for this clone. The chain employs TRBV6-5 and TRBJ1-1, with TRBD1 as a possible D gene (5 bases). V lost 8 bases to trimming and J lost 2 bases, with 9 bases between them. Germline CDR1 reads MNHEY; CDR2 reads SVGAGI. The CDR3 consists of 12 residues. The CDR3 nucleotides are TGTGCCAGCGAGGGGTTTAACACTGAAGCTTTCTTT. This sequence encodes CASEGFNTEAFF.

This clone is labeled hyperexpanded (1% or more). V is TRBV9 and J is TRBJ2-7; 8 bases are shared with TRBD1. This CDR3 is built from 16 residues. Germline loops: CDR1 SGDLS, CDR2 YYNGEE. J gave up 0 bases and V 0 bases, and 5 bases lay outside the gene matches. Here the CDR3 reads CASSVGQGPSSYEQYF. The CDR3 coding sequence is TGTGCCAGCAGCGTAGGACAGGGGCCGAGCTCCTACGAGCAGTACTTC.

This sequence joins TRBV27 and TRBJ1-5, with D hard to call. The germline CDR1 and CDR2 sequences are MNHEY and SMNVEV (reference sequence). The germline V and J ends were trimmed by 7 bases and 1 base, with 5 bases remaining between them. The CDR3 length is 12 residues. The CDR3 protein is CASTNSNQPQHF. CDR3 nucleotide sequence: TGTGCCAGCACAAACAGCAATCAGCCCCAGCATTTT.

V and J are TRBV28 and TRBJ2-2; D is unclear. This CDR3 comprises 15 residues. The V end was cut by 3 bases, the J end by 1 base, with 9 bases between. Germline CDR1 and CDR2: MDHEN and SYDVKM. CDR3 region: CASSFWAENTGELFF. The DNA of the CDR3 is TGTGCCAGCAGTTTTTGGGCGGAGAACACCGGGGAGCTGTTTTTT.

This chain joins TRBV12-5 and TRBJ1-1; unclear D gene. The germline CDR1 and CDR2 sequences are LGHNT and FRNRAP. V was cut by 3 bases and J by 7 bases, with 9 bases left in between. This CDR3 has 12 residues. The CDR3, as DNA: TGTGCTAGTGGTTTTTCCGGCAGTGAAGCTTTCTTT. The encoded protein is CASGFSGSEAFF.

The V gene is TRBV5-6, the J gene TRBJ1-4; TRBD1 agrees at 10 bases. The V gene end was trimmed by 4 bases and the J gene end by 8 bases; junction bases not matched to a gene: 11. This CDR3 region has 16 residues. Germline V gives CDR1 SGHDT, CDR2 YYEEEE. The CDR3: CASSPRDRGPGEKLFF. CDR3 nucleotide sequence: TGTGCCAGCAGCCCCCGGGACAGGGGCCCAGGGGAAAAACTGTTTTTT.

The rearrangement joins TRBV7-2 to TRBJ2-3; D is possibly TRBD2 (6 bases). This CDR3 has 15 amino acids. Trimming shortened V by 5 bases and J by 2 bases, and 14 bases separated the two germline ends. Germline CDR1 reads SGHTA; CDR2 reads FQGNSA. The CDR3 nucleotides read TGTGCCAGCAGCGAAAGCGGGTTCTACACAGATACGCAGTATTTT. Amino acid sequence: CASSESGFYTDTQYF.

The CDR3 region has the DNA TGTGCCAGCAGCTTCATACAGGGGGACCCCTACGAGCAGTACTTC. This encodes CASSFIQGDPYEQYF. The rearrangement uses TRBV5-8 and TRBJ2-7, with TRBD1 matching over 8 bases. Trimming at V came to 2 bases and at J to 2 bases, leaving 6 bases not matched to a gene. This CDR3 region has 15 residues. Germline V gene sequence: CDR1 SGHTS, CDR2 YDEGEE. The full variable domain, rest sourced from reference TRBV5-8 and TRBJ2-7, is EAGVTQSPTHLIKTRGQQATLRCSPISGHTSVYWYQQALGLGLQFLLWYDEGEERNRGNFPPRFSGRQFPNYSSELNVNALELEDSALYLCASSFIQGDPYEQYFGPGTRLTVT.

The CDR3 protein is CASSNFSGGHPYEQYF. CDR3 coding DNA: TGTGCCAGCAGCAACTTTAGTGGGGGGCACCCTTACGAGCAGTACTTC. The chain links TRBV7-3 to TRBJ2-7, with D perhaps being TRBD1 or TRBD2 (6 bases each). CDR1 and CDR2 (germline): SGHTA, FQGTGA. The CDR3 runs 16 residues. With 5 bases removed from V and 4 bases from J, the gap between germline ends came to 21 bases.